This is a list of T cell receptor beta chains from one sample in a study of blood T cell repertoires in COVID-19. Here immunoSEQ multiplex PCR was the method, and the copy in TCRdb shows in-frame clones only, minus some. Of approximately 240,000 clones listed, roughly 84% are singletons. What was sequenced was peripheral blood. These receptors all stem from a woman in her thirties or forties who had recovered from COVID-19. Both conserved end residues are part of each CDR3. The D gene is left open where the match is weak. The size entry is marked missing in some rows and otherwise reads once, few, many or a size class.

clone size: -
D gene: TRBD2
V gene: TRBV5-1
J gene: TRBJ2-3
CDR3 length: 14
CDR3 protein: CASSLGDYLDTQYF
CDR3 DNA: TGCGCCAGCAGCTTGGGGGACTACCTGGATACGCAGTATTTT

clone size: -
D gene: TRBD2
V gene: TRBV7-3
J gene: TRBJ2-7
CDR3 length: 16
CDR3 protein: CASSLDGTSGSYEQYF
CDR3 DNA: TGTGCCAGCAGCTTAGATGGGACTAGCGGTTCCTACGAGCAGTACTTC

clone size: -
D gene: -
V gene: TRBV5-8
J gene: TRBJ2-5
CDR3 length: 17
CDR3 protein: CASSSPAGRWVKETQYF
CDR3 DNA: TGTGCCAGCAGCTCGCCGGCAGGCCGATGGGTGAAGGAGACCCAGTACTTC

clone size: -
D gene: -
V gene: TRBV6-5
J gene: TRBJ2-7
CDR3 length: 15
CDR3 protein: CASSKPRGSQYEQYF
CDR3 DNA: TGTGCCAGCAGTAAGCCCCGGGGGTCCCAGTACGAGCAGTACTTC

clone size: -
D gene: -
V gene: TRBV12-3/TRBV12-4
J gene: TRBJ2-5
CDR3 length: 11
CDR3 protein: CASSHKETQYF
CDR3 DNA: TGTGCCAGCAGTCACAAAGAGACCCAGTACTTC

clone size: -
D gene: -
V gene: TRBV9
J gene: TRBJ1-1
CDR3 length: 15
CDR3 protein: CASSVVTGMNTEAFF
CDR3 DNA: TGTGCCAGCAGCGTAGTTACAGGCATGAACACTGAAGCTTTCTTT

clone size: -
D gene: TRBD2
V gene: TRBV5-1
J gene: TRBJ2-1
CDR3 length: 16
CDR3 protein: CASSLVSGLASGEQFF
CDR3 DNA: TGCGCCAGCAGCTTGGTCTCGGGACTAGCGTCTGGTGAGCAGTTCTTC

clone size: -
D gene: -
V gene: TRBV5-1
J gene: TRBJ1-5
CDR3 length: 15
CDR3 protein: CASSLGGGEYQPQHF
CDR3 DNA: TGCGCCAGCAGCTTGGGGGGGGGCGAGTATCAGCCCCAGCATTTT

clone size: -
D gene: -
V gene: TRBV4-3
J gene: TRBJ2-7
CDR3 length: 13
CDR3 protein: CASSQDRAYEQYF
CDR3 DNA: TGCGCCAGCAGCCAGGACAGAGCCTACGAGCAGTACTTC

clone size: -
D gene: -
V gene: TRBV7-9
J gene: TRBJ2-7
CDR3 length: 15
CDR3 protein: CASSLAGSGTYEQYF
CDR3 DNA: TGTGCCAGCAGCTTAGCTGGTAGCGGAACCTACGAGCAGTACTTC

clone size: -
D gene: -
V gene: TRBV1
J gene: TRBJ2-5
CDR3 length: 17
CDR3 protein: CTSSQDLPGYIVETQYF
CDR3 DNA: TGCACCAGCAGCCAAGATCTCCCAGGGTATATCGTGGAGACCCAGTACTTC

clone size: -
D gene: -
V gene: TRBV6-5
J gene: TRBJ1-3
CDR3 length: 15
CDR3 protein: CASIPGAFSGNTIYF
CDR3 DNA: TGTGCCAGCATACCAGGGGCATTCTCTGGAAACACCATATATTTT

clone size: -
D gene: -
V gene: TRBV29-1
J gene: TRBJ2-5
CDR3 length: 12
CDR3 protein: CSVDWTQETQYF
CDR3 DNA: TGCAGCGTTGATTGGACTCAAGAGACCCAGTACTTC

clone size: -
D gene: TRBD2
V gene: TRBV9
J gene: TRBJ2-1
CDR3 length: 17
CDR3 protein: CASSVGLAVSSYNEQFF
CDR3 DNA: TGTGCCAGCAGCGTAGGACTAGCCGTGAGCTCCTACAATGAGCAGTTCTTC

clone size: once
D gene: -
V gene: TRBV4-3
J gene: TRBJ2-7
CDR3 length: 15
CDR3 protein: CASSQQTGPGYEQYF
CDR3 DNA: TGCGCCAGCAGCCAACAAACAGGGCCCGGCTACGAGCAGTACTTC

clone size: -
D gene: -
V gene: TRBV5-1
J gene: TRBJ2-2
CDR3 length: 13
CDR3 protein: CASSLGLAGELFF
CDR3 DNA: TGCGCCAGCAGCTTGGGACTAGCCGGGGAGCTGTTTTTT

clone size: -
D gene: TRBD2
V gene: TRBV3-1/TRBV3-2
J gene: TRBJ2-1
CDR3 length: 16
CDR3 protein: CASSPLPGGANNEQFF
CDR3 DNA: TGTGCCAGCAGCCCTCTTCCCGGGGGGGCCAACAATGAGCAGTTCTTC

clone size: -
D gene: TRBD1
V gene: TRBV19
J gene: TRBJ1-5
CDR3 length: 15
CDR3 protein: CASTPTGELNQPQHF
CDR3 DNA: TGTGCCAGTACCCCGACAGGGGAGCTAAATCAGCCCCAGCATTTT

clone size: -
D gene: -
V gene: TRBV6-6
J gene: TRBJ1-5
CDR3 length: 14
CDR3 protein: CASNGQGLLEPQHF
CDR3 DNA: TGTGCCAGCAATGGGCAGGGCCTTTTGGAGCCCCAGCATTTT

clone size: -
D gene: -
V gene: TRBV7-3
J gene: TRBJ2-2
CDR3 length: 15
CDR3 protein: CASSFSLAGAGELFF
CDR3 DNA: TGTGCCAGCAGCTTCTCATTAGCAGGGGCCGGGGAGCTGTTTTTT

clone size: few
D gene: -
V gene: TRBV29-1
J gene: TRBJ2-3
CDR3 length: 14
CDR3 protein: CSVEPQGTTDTQYF
CDR3 DNA: TGCAGCGTTGAACCACAGGGTACTACAGATACGCAGTATTTT

clone size: once
D gene: TRBD2
V gene: TRBV5-1
J gene: TRBJ2-7
CDR3 length: 14
CDR3 protein: CASRSRAGANEQYF
CDR3 DNA: TGCGCCAGCCGGTCCAGGGCGGGAGCCAATGAGCAGTACTTC

clone size: -
D gene: -
V gene: TRBV6-5
J gene: TRBJ1-2
CDR3 length: 11
CDR3 protein: CAPRPGFDYTF
CDR3 DNA: TGTGCCCCGCGGCCCGGGTTTGACTACACCTTC

clone size: -
D gene: -
V gene: TRBV27
J gene: TRBJ1-2
CDR3 length: 14
CDR3 protein: CASSLSGRVYGYTF
CDR3 DNA: TGTGCCAGCAGTTTATCAGGGCGGGTGTATGGCTACACCTTC

clone size: -
D gene: TRBD2
V gene: TRBV4-3
J gene: TRBJ2-3
CDR3 length: 18
CDR3 protein: CASSQDRPSGGSTDTQYF
CDR3 DNA: TGCGCCAGCAGCCAAGATAGGCCTAGCGGGGGGAGCACAGATACGCAGTATTTT

clone size: few
D gene: TRBD2
V gene: TRBV19
J gene: TRBJ2-2
CDR3 length: 15
CDR3 protein: CASSIVPGRAGELFF
CDR3 DNA: TGTGCCAGTAGTATAGTGCCGGGGAGGGCCGGGGAGCTGTTTTTT

clone size: -
D gene: -
V gene: TRBV9
J gene: TRBJ2-3
CDR3 length: 15
CDR3 protein: CASSLKTTARGTQYF
CDR3 DNA: TGTGCCAGCAGCCTAAAAACGACAGCGCGGGGTACGCAGTATTTT

clone size: -
D gene: -
V gene: TRBV24-1
J gene: TRBJ2-4
CDR3 length: 13
CDR3 protein: CATSDTPSSIQYF
CDR3 DNA: TGTGCCACCAGTGATACCCCATCTAGCATTCAGTACTTC

clone size: -
D gene: TRBD2
V gene: TRBV9
J gene: TRBJ2-1
CDR3 length: 15
CDR3 protein: CASSVSGGRTNEQFF
CDR3 DNA: TGTGCCAGCAGCGTAAGCGGGGGGAGGACAAATGAGCAGTTCTTC

clone size: -
D gene: -
V gene: TRBV7-9
J gene: TRBJ1-1
CDR3 length: 16
CDR3 protein: CASSLARTAMNTEAFF
CDR3 DNA: TGTGCCAGCAGCTTAGCCAGGACAGCTATGAACACTGAAGCTTTCTTT

clone size: -
D gene: TRBD1
V gene: TRBV29-1
J gene: TRBJ1-1
CDR3 length: 15
CDR3 protein: CSVGRDSRQNTEAFF
CDR3 DNA: TGCAGCGTTGGCCGGGACAGTCGACAGAACACTGAAGCTTTCTTT

clone size: once
D gene: -
V gene: TRBV30
J gene: TRBJ2-3
CDR3 length: 15
CDR3 protein: CAWSGQASSTDTQYF
CDR3 DNA: TGTGCCTGGAGTGGTCAGGCGTCTAGCACAGATACGCAGTATTTT

clone size: -
D gene: -
V gene: TRBV29-1
J gene: TRBJ1-3
CDR3 length: 15
CDR3 protein: CSVELIGGRGNTIYF
CDR3 DNA: TGCAGCGTTGAGCTCATAGGGGGTCGGGGAAACACCATATATTTT

clone size: -
D gene: TRBD1
V gene: TRBV6-2/TRBV6-3
J gene: TRBJ1-5
CDR3 length: 19
CDR3 protein: CASSYHPGQGNYGNQPQHF
CDR3 DNA: TGTGCCAGCAGTTACCACCCGGGACAGGGGAACTATGGCAATCAGCCCCAGCATTTT

clone size: -
D gene: -
V gene: TRBV18
J gene: TRBJ2-5
CDR3 length: 13
CDR3 protein: CASSPNSGETQYF
CDR3 DNA: TGTGCCAGCTCACCGAACAGTGGGGAGACCCAGTACTTC

clone size: -
D gene: -
V gene: TRBV4-1
J gene: TRBJ1-1
CDR3 length: 13
CDR3 protein: CASSQETLTEAFF
CDR3 DNA: TGCGCCAGCAGCCAGGAGACTCTCACTGAAGCTTTCTTT

clone size: -
D gene: TRBD2
V gene: TRBV7-2
J gene: TRBJ2-1
CDR3 length: 15
CDR3 protein: CASSPRGGSYNEQFF
CDR3 DNA: TGTGCCAGCAGCCCGCGGGGGGGTTCCTACAATGAGCAGTTCTTC

clone size: once
D gene: TRBD2
V gene: TRBV6-6
J gene: TRBJ2-7
CDR3 length: 14
CDR3 protein: CASSYLAGANEQYF
CDR3 DNA: TGTGCCAGCAGTTACCTAGCGGGGGCCAACGAGCAGTACTTC

clone size: -
D gene: TRBD1
V gene: TRBV4-3
J gene: TRBJ1-4
CDR3 length: 15
CDR3 protein: CASSQEWGQGLRLFF
CDR3 DNA: TGCGCCAGCAGCCAAGAGTGGGGACAGGGACTGAGACTGTTTTTT

clone size: -
D gene: TRBD2
V gene: TRBV24-1
J gene: TRBJ2-1
CDR3 length: 18
CDR3 protein: CATSSTSGGSRPYNEQFF
CDR3 DNA: TGTGCCACCAGTTCGACTAGCGGGGGGTCTCGGCCATACAATGAGCAGTTCTTC

clone size: -
D gene: -
V gene: TRBV14
J gene: TRBJ1-1
CDR3 length: 16
CDR3 protein: CASSQVAGTLNTEAFF
CDR3 DNA: TGTGCCAGCAGCCAAGTGGCTGGCACATTGAACACTGAAGCTTTCTTT

clone size: -
D gene: TRBD1
V gene: TRBV6-5
J gene: TRBJ1-1
CDR3 length: 14
CDR3 protein: CASSRQGVNTEAFF
CDR3 DNA: TGTGCCAGCAGCCGACAGGGGGTGAACACTGAAGCTTTCTTT

clone size: -
D gene: -
V gene: TRBV6-1
J gene: TRBJ1-5
CDR3 length: 18
CDR3 protein: CASSEARPRASRLWTQHF
CDR3 DNA: TGTGCCAGCAGTGAAGCGCGACCCCGGGCCTCTAGACTATGGACCCAGCATTTT

clone size: -
D gene: TRBD1
V gene: TRBV7-6
J gene: TRBJ2-1
CDR3 length: 13
CDR3 protein: CASRGAGGNEQFF
CDR3 DNA: TGTGCCAGCAGGGGGGCAGGGGGTAATGAGCAGTTCTTC

clone size: few
D gene: -
V gene: TRBV7-9
J gene: TRBJ1-2
CDR3 length: 14
CDR3 protein: CASSFDSRNYGYTF
CDR3 DNA: TGTGCCAGCAGCTTCGACAGCCGTAACTATGGCTACACCTTC

clone size: -
D gene: -
V gene: TRBV5-6
J gene: TRBJ2-5
CDR3 length: 11
CDR3 protein: CASSGGETQYF
CDR3 DNA: TGTGCCAGCAGCGGAGGGGAGACCCAGTACTTC

clone size: -
D gene: -
V gene: TRBV28
J gene: TRBJ1-4
CDR3 length: 17
CDR3 protein: CASSLSSGRGPREKLFF
CDR3 DNA: TGTGCCAGCAGTTTATCATCGGGGAGGGGACCACGGGAAAAACTGTTTTTT

clone size: -
D gene: TRBD1
V gene: TRBV3-1/TRBV3-2
J gene: TRBJ1-3
CDR3 length: 16
CDR3 protein: CASSLGQGASGNTIYF
CDR3 DNA: TGTGCCAGCAGCCTTGGACAGGGGGCCTCTGGAAACACCATATATTTT

clone size: -
D gene: TRBD2
V gene: TRBV7-9
J gene: TRBJ2-7
CDR3 length: 15
CDR3 protein: CASSSSWTSGYEQYF
CDR3 DNA: TGTGCCAGCAGCTCCTCCTGGACTAGCGGCTACGAGCAGTACTTC

clone size: -
D gene: -
V gene: TRBV3-1/TRBV3-2
J gene: TRBJ1-5
CDR3 length: 12
CDR3 protein: CASSQTNQPQHF
CDR3 DNA: TGTGCCAGCAGCCAGACTAATCAGCCCCAGCATTTT

clone size: -
D gene: TRBD1
V gene: TRBV19
J gene: TRBJ2-5
CDR3 length: 12
CDR3 protein: CASKEGQGAQYF
CDR3 DNA: TGTGCCAGTAAGGAGGGACAGGGGGCCCAGTACTTC

clone size: -
D gene: -
V gene: TRBV21-1
J gene: TRBJ2-4
CDR3 length: 18
CDR3 protein: CASSSREAYQIGKNIQYF
CDR3 DNA: TGTGCCAGCAGCAGCCGAGAGGCTTACCAGATAGGCAAAAACATTCAGTACTTC

clone size: -
D gene: -
V gene: TRBV3-1/TRBV3-2
J gene: TRBJ1-1
CDR3 length: 14
CDR3 protein: CASSQVSGNTEAFF
CDR3 DNA: TGTGCCAGCAGCCAAGTTTCGGGGAACACTGAAGCTTTCTTT

clone size: -
D gene: TRBD1
V gene: TRBV5-1
J gene: TRBJ2-7
CDR3 length: 12
CDR3 protein: CASSAGQGDLYF
CDR3 DNA: TGCGCCAGCAGCGCTGGACAGGGGGATCTGTACTTC

clone size: -
D gene: TRBD1
V gene: TRBV28
J gene: TRBJ1-4
CDR3 length: 14
CDR3 protein: CAVGTGGGSEKLFF
CDR3 DNA: TGTGCCGTGGGGACAGGGGGCGGGAGTGAAAAACTGTTTTTT